These 29 T cell receptor beta chains were all obtained from the same sample, sequenced in a study of T cells in Graves' hyperthyroidism and ophthalmopathy. RNA transcripts were the template for amplifying TCR beta CDR3 regions. Primed by the HTBI set, a first-round RT-PCR was run on the TCR CDR3. TCRdb redid the calling of the multiplex PCR reads with MiXCR, one entry per CDR3 protein. This table has hundreds of thousands of distinct CDR3 sequences, about 14% appearing once. The sample was blood. These receptors were collected from a woman in her forties or fifties with Graves' ophthalmopathy.

This clonotype was seen ten or more times. The chain is built from TRBV27 and TRBJ1-5; 9 bases map to TRBD1. Losses at the gene ends were 5 bases for V and 7 bases for J; bases not matched to a gene: 15. The CDR3 runs to 17 residues. CDR1 is MNHEY, CDR2 SMNVEV, per germline (reference sequence). Here the CDR3 reads CASSPQSGQGRFQPQHF. The CDR3 DNA reads as TGTGCCAGCAGTCCCCAGTCCGGACAGGGGCGTTTCCAGCCCCAGCATTTT.

In its sample, this clonotype was seen many times. This CDR3 is CASSLGALASGRTYEQYF. The CDR3 DNA reads TGTGCCAGCAGCTTAGGGGCTTTGGCTAGCGGGAGGACCTACGAGCAGTACTTC. The chain couples TRBV11-2 to TRBJ2-7, with 11 nucleotides matching TRBD2. V lost 1 base to trimming and J lost 2 bases; unmatched junction nucleotides: 10. The germline gives CDR1 SGHAT, CDR2 FQNNGV. This CDR3 is built from 18 residues.

Details on this clonotype: At one end the junction does not follow the germline gene, possibly because of a read error. As DNA, the CDR3 is TGTGCCAGCAGCCAAGACTTTGGACAGGTCTCCACCAGGGAGCTGTTTTTT. This encodes CASSQDFGQVSTRELFF. This chain links TRBV14 with TRBJ2-2; TRBD1 agrees at 7 bases. In germline, CDR1 is SGHDN, CDR2 FVKESK. CDR3 length equals 17 residues. Full variable domain (missing parts from reference TRBV14 and TRBJ2-2): EAGVTQFPSHSVIEKGQTVTLRCDPISGHDNLYWYRRVMGKEIKFLLHFVKESKQDESGMPNNRFLAERTGGTYSTLKVQPAELEDSGVYFCASSQDFGQVSTRELFFGEGSRLTVL.

This clonotype was detected ten times or more. The chain couples TRBV18 to TRBJ2-1; 7 positions agree with TRBD1. Trimming cost V 2 bases and J 8 bases; bases outside gene matches: 15. Germline lookup yields CDR1 KGHSH and CDR2 LQKENI. The CDR3 totals 17 residues. CDR3 nucleotide sequence: TGTGCCAGCTCACCATTCACCCCCCTGACAGGGATGGATGAGCAGTTCTTC. Protein sequence: CASSPFTPLTGMDEQFF.

The chain couples TRBV11-2 to TRBJ2-2; no clear D. The V gene lost 7 bases and the J gene lost 7 bases, with 13 bases spanning the gap. The CDR3 is made up of 13 amino acids. Per germline, CDR1 SGHAT and CDR2 FQNNGV. The DNA of the CDR3 is TGTGCCAGCAACTTCCCGGTGGGCGGGGAGCTGTTTTTT. As protein: CASNFPVGGELFF.

This chain connects TRBV30 to TRBJ2-3; possibly TRBD1 or TRBD2 for D (5 bases each). This CDR3 is built from 10 residues. Per the germline V gene, CDR1 is GTSNPN and CDR2 is SVGIG (reference sequence). V lost 5 bases to trimming and J lost 5 bases, with 5 bases between them. CDR3 DNA: TGTGCCTGGGGGGGAGATACGCAGTATTTT. It is translated as CAWGGDTQYF.

This clonotype has a single count. CDR3 DNA: TGCAGTGCTAGAGATAGGTTGGGCAGGGGGACAGAAAAACTGTTTTTT. It codes for CSARDRLGRGTEKLFF. This chain links TRBV20-1 with TRBJ1-4; 7 nucleotides match TRBD1. The CDR3 is 16 residues long. The V segment lost 0 bases and the J segment 8 bases; nucleotides outside the gene matches: 12. Germline lookup yields CDR1 DFQATT and CDR2 SNEGSKA (reference sequence).

This clonotype was found many times. This chain links TRBV20-1 with TRBJ2-1, with D maybe TRBD1 (5 bases). The V gene's germline CDR1 is DFQATT and CDR2 SNEGSKA (reference sequence). Between the trimmed V and J ends, which lost 1 base and 10 bases, there was a span of 11 bases. There are 12 residues in the CDR3. CDR3 nucleotides: TGCAGTGCTAGAGGTGGGGCTCGAGAGCAGTTCTTC. This encodes CSARGGAREQFF.

This clonotype appeared many times. This chain links TRBV3-1 with TRBJ1-2; D perhaps matches TRBD1 (5 bases). CDR1 and CDR2 from the germline V gene are LGHDT and YNNKEL (reference sequence). Trimming cost V 0 bases and J 4 bases, with 12 bases left between them. The CDR3 length is 15 residues. The CDR3 DNA sequence: TGTGCCAGCAGCCAAGACAGGGTTTCGCCCTATGGCTACACCTTC. Protein sequence: CASSQDRVSPYGYTF.

In its sample, this clonotype was seen many times. The chain links TRBV27 to TRBJ2-1, with 7 bases fitting TRBD2. CDR1 and CDR2 from the germline V gene are MNHEY and SMNVEV (reference sequence). With V trimmed by 6 bases and J by 9 bases, 8 bases remained unmatched. This CDR3 comprises 13 residues. The CDR3 reads CASSRGRTGEQFF. CDR3 in DNA: TGTGCCAGCAGCCGCGGGAGAACGGGTGAGCAGTTCTTC.

The rearrangement links TRBV10-3 to TRBJ1-5, with D possibly being TRBD1 (5 bases). This CDR3 is 14 amino acids long. Deletions cut 4 bases from V and 1 base from J, with 8 bases between. CDR1 and CDR2 (germline): ENHRY, SYGVKD. The CDR3: CAISAGLSNQPQHF. The CDR3 bases are TGTGCCATCAGTGCAGGGTTGAGCAATCAGCCCCAGCATTTT.

For this clonotype: A much larger clone differs from this one at a single base, so this may be a read error. This chain uses TRBV15 with TRBJ1-2, with D perhaps matching TRBD1 (5 bases). This CDR3 spans 14 amino acids. Germline V lookup: CDR1 LNHNV, CDR2 YYDKDF (reference sequence). CDR3 coding DNA: TGTGCCGCCAGCAGAGTTATTGGGACTCTTGGCTACACCTTC. Its translation is CAASRVIGTLGYTF.

This clonotype was detected a few times. The J gene is TRBJ1-1, the V gene TRBV7-3; D ambiguous. There are 15 residues in the CDR3. Trimming removed 5 bases from V and 1 base from J, with 14 bases in between. Germline V gene sequence: CDR1 SGHTA, CDR2 FQGTGA. CDR3 protein: CASSPAAAANTEAFF. The DNA of the CDR3 is TGTGCCAGCAGCCCAGCCGCTGCGGCGAACACTGAAGCTTTCTTT. Looking up the rest from reference TRBV7-3 and TRBJ1-1 gives the full variable domain: GAGVSQTPSNKVTEKGKYVELRCDPISGHTALYWYRQSLGQGPEFLIYFQGTGAADDSGLPNDRFFAVRPEGSVSTLKIQRTERGDSAVYLCASSPAAAANTEAFFGQGTRLTVV.

This clonotype was seen many times. The CDR3 reads CASSPTGISSYEQYF. The CDR3 nucleotides are TGTGCCAGCAGTCCCACAGGGATAAGCTCCTACGAGCAGTACTTC. The chain combines TRBV27 with TRBJ2-7; a possible D gene is TRBD1 (6 bases). The CDR3 totals 15 residues. Germline V CDR1 and CDR2: MNHEY, SMNVEV (reference sequence). The ends were cut back, 5 bases at V and 0 bases at J, with 14 bases in the middle.

In nucleotides, the CDR3 is TGTGCCAGCTCACCAACAGGCGGGGCTGAAGCTTTCTTT. Its protein product is CASSPTGGAEAFF. This chain joins TRBV18 and TRBJ1-1; D possibly corresponds to TRBD1 (5 bases). The CDR3 is 13 residues long. V shed 2 bases and J shed 6 bases, with 10 bases lying between them. Per the germline V gene, CDR1 is KGHSH and CDR2 is LQKENI.

CDR3 in amino acids: CASSLASTSGSYNEQFF. Here the CDR3 DNA reads TGTGCCAGCAGCTTAGCCTCAACTAGCGGGAGCTACAATGAGCAGTTCTTC. The chain recombines TRBV7-6 with TRBJ2-1; 11 bases agree with TRBD2. Losses at the gene ends were 0 bases for V and 3 bases for J; bases not matched to a gene: 4. This CDR3 contains 17 residues. CDR1 and CDR2 (germline): SGHVS, FNYEAQ.

This clonotype was detected only a few times. The rearrangement joins TRBV15 to TRBJ1-5; D uncertain. V lost 0 bases, J lost 6 bases, and 12 bases lay in between. Germline assignment: CDR1 LNHNV and CDR2 YYDKDF (reference sequence). The CDR3 runs 15 residues. The CDR3 here is CATSRDLGEGQPQHF. CDR3 nucleotides: TGTGCCACCAGCAGAGATCTTGGGGAGGGTCAGCCCCAGCATTTT.

This clonotype was observed many times. This sequence joins TRBV30 and TRBJ2-5, with 10 bases lining up with TRBD2. The CDR3 has 14 amino acids. CDR1 GTSNPN and CDR2 SVGIG come from the germline V gene (reference sequence). The V segment lost 3 bases and the J segment 2 bases; nucleotides outside the gene matches: 3. The CDR3: CAWRQLAGQETQYF. CDR3 in DNA: TGTGCCTGGAGACAACTAGCGGGACAAGAGACCCAGTACTTC.

This clonotype was picked up many times. The chain recombines TRBV4-3 with TRBJ2-1; 12 bases line up with TRBD2. V lost 5 bases and J lost 7; bases outside the gene matches: 9. Per the germline V gene, CDR1 is LGHNA and CDR2 is YSLEER. CDR3 length: 16 amino acids. CDR3 nucleotides: TGCGCCAGCAGCAAAAGAGCCGGGACTAGCGGGAATGAGCAGTTCTTC. Protein: CASSKRAGTSGNEQFF.

This chain uses TRBV9 with TRBJ2-7; TRBD1 matches 9 bases. Germline lookup yields CDR1 SGDLS and CDR2 YYNGEE. The V gene end was trimmed by 4 bases and the J gene end by 6 bases; junction bases not matched to a gene: 8. The CDR3 covers 14 residues. The chain's CDR3 is CASSPGDRVGEQYF. The CDR3 nucleotides are TGTGCCAGCAGCCCCGGGGACAGGGTGGGCGAGCAGTACTTC.

The chain has TRBV20-1 and TRBJ1-5, with D possibly being TRBD1 (6 bases). The CDR3 runs 14 residues. V shed 5 bases and J shed 0 bases, with 11 bases lying between them. Germline values: CDR1 DFQATT, CDR2 SNEGSKA (reference sequence). CDR3 bases: TGCAGTGCTGGGACACACAATAGCAATCAGCCCCAGCATTTT. It codes for CSAGTHNSNQPQHF.

The V and J genes are TRBV28 and TRBJ2-4; the D is unclear. CDR1 is MDHEN and CDR2 is SYDVKM in the germline V gene. Trimming pared 6 bases from V and 6 bases from J, leaving 18 bases between. CDR3 length equals 15 residues. The CDR3 loop is CASRATSRHRNIQYF. CDR3 nucleotide sequence: TGTGCCAGCAGGGCGACATCCCGGCACCGAAACATTCAGTACTTC. Together with reference TRBV28 and TRBJ2-4, the CDR3 gives the full variable domain: DVKVTQSSRYLVKRTGEKVFLECVQDMDHENMFWYRQDPGLGLRLIYFSYDVKMKEKGDIPEGYSVSREKKERFSLILESASTNQTSMYLCASRATSRHRNIQYFGAGTRLSVL.

This clonotype was counted at least ten times. The chain is built from TRBV5-5 and TRBJ2-5, with 14 bases lining up with TRBD2. CDR1 is SGHKS and CDR2 is YYEKEE in the germline V gene (reference sequence). J lost 2 bases, V lost 6 bases, and 3 bases had no gene match. The CDR3 is 15 amino acids. The CDR3 region is CASIRTSGRQETQYF. The CDR3, as DNA: TGTGCCAGCATCAGGACTAGCGGGAGGCAAGAGACCCAGTACTTC.

The chain joins TRBV11-3 to TRBJ1-1, with D possibly being TRBD1 (6 bases). This CDR3 is 13 amino acids long. Germline V gene lookup returns CDR1 SGHNT and CDR2 YENEEA. The V gene lost 4 bases and the J gene lost 10 bases, with 16 bases spanning the gap. CDR3 bases: TGTGCCAGCAGCTCAAGTGGACAGAAGACAGCTTTCTTT. This gives the protein CASSSSGQKTAFF.

This clonotype showed up many times. The V gene is TRBV6-1, the J gene TRBJ2-7; 9 nucleotides agree with TRBD1. J gave up 2 bases and V 6 bases, and 23 bases lay outside the gene matches. The CDR3 is made up of 20 amino acids. Germline CDR1 MNHNS, CDR2 SASEGT. CDR3: CASRVPPGQGSNQFPYEQYF. The CDR3, as DNA: TGTGCCAGCAGGGTTCCTCCGGGACAGGGTTCGAACCAGTTTCCCTACGAGCAGTACTTC.

In this sample, this clonotype turned up many times. V is TRBV6-1 and J is TRBJ1-1; D uncertain. The CDR3 extends over 13 amino acids. CDR1 and CDR2 (germline): MNHNS, SASEGT. The ends were cut back, 10 bases at V and 1 base at J, with 13 bases in the middle. CDR3 sequence (DNA): TGTGCCACCCTGACCCCCACGAACACTGAAGCTTTCTTT. It translates to CATLTPTNTEAFF.

The gene calls are TRBV19 and TRBJ2-1; 10 bases are a match to TRBD2. The CDR3 loop spans 16 amino acids. The J segment lost 4 bases and the V segment lost 4 bases, leaving 7 bases of the junction unmatched. Germline CDR1 and CDR2: LNHDA and SQIVND (reference sequence). DNA for the CDR3: TGTGCCAGTAGTAACCCTAGCGGGAGCGGATACAATGAGCAGTTCTTC. It translates to CASSNPSGSGYNEQFF.

This clonotype was seen a handful of times. The chain joins TRBV5-1 to TRBJ2-2, with 7 bases that match TRBD1. The junction had 12 bases not matched to a gene; V was cut back by 0 bases and J by 4 bases. The CDR3 runs 18 residues. Germline V CDR1 and CDR2: SGHRS, YFSETQ. Written as DNA, the CDR3 is TGCGCCAGCAGCTTGGACGTCTTTGACAGGGCCCTCACCGGGGAGCTGTTTTTT. Translation: CASSLDVFDRALTGELFF.

This clonotype was recorded at least ten times. The chain uses TRBV6-2 or TRBV6-3 and TRBJ2-1; 13 bases align to TRBD2. This CDR3 is 16 amino acids long. V shed 4 bases and J 7 bases; nucleotides not matched to a gene: 7. The germline V gene encodes CDR1 MNHEY and CDR2 SVGEGT. CDR3 amino acids: CASSSPGLAGPNEQFF. In DNA form, the CDR3 reads TGTGCCAGCAGTTCACCGGGACTAGCGGGACCTAATGAGCAGTTCTTC.